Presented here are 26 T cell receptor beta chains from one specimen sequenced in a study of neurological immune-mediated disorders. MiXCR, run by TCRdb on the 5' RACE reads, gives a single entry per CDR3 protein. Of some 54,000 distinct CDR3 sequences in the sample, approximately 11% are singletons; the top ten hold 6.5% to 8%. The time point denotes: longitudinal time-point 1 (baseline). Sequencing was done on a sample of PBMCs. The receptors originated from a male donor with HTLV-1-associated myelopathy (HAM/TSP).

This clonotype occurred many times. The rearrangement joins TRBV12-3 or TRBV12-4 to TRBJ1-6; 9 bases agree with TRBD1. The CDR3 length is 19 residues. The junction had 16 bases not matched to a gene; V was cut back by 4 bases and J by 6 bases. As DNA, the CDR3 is TGTGCCAGCAGTTCCCAGGGCCCGGGGTGGGACAGGGTTAATTCACCCCTCCACTTT. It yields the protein CASSSQGPGWDRVNSPLHF.

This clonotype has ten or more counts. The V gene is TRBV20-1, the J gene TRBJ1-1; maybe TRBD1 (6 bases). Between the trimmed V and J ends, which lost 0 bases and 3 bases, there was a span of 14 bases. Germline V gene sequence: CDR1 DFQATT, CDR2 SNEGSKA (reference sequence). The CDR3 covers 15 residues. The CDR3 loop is CSARDVQGMDTEAFF. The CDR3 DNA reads TGCAGTGCTAGAGATGTTCAGGGGATGGACACTGAAGCTTTCTTT.

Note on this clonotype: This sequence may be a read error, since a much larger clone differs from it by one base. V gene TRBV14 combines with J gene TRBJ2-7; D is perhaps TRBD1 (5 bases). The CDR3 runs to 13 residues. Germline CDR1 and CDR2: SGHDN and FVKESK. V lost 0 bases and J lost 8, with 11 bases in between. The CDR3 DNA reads TGTGCCAGCAGCCAAGATAGGGGATGGCAGCAGTACTTC. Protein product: CASSQDRGWQQYF.

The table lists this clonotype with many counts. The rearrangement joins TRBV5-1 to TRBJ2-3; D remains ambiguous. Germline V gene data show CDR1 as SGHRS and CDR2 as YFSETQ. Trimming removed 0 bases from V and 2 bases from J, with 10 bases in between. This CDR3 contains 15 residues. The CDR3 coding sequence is TGCGCCAGCAGCTTGGCCGATGTTCACACAGATACGCAGTATTTT. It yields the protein CASSLADVHTDTQYF.

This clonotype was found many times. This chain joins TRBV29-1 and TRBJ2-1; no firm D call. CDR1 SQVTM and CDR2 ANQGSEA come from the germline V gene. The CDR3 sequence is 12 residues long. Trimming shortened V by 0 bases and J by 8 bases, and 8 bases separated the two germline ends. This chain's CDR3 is CSVEDNRDEQFF. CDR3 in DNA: TGCAGCGTTGAAGATAATCGGGATGAGCAGTTCTTC.

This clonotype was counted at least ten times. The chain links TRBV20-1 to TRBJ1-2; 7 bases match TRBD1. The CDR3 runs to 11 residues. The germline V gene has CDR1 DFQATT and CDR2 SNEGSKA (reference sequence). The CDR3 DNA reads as TGCAGAGGGGGCTGGGGCTATGGCTACACCTTC. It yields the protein CRGGWGYGYTF.

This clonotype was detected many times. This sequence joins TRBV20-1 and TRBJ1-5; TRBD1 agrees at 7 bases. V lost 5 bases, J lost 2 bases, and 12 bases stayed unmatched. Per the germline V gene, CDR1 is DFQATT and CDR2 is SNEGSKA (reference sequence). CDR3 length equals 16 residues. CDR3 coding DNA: TGCAGTGCTCGACAGGGAGGTGCGGTCCGCAATCAGCCCCAGCATTTT. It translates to CSARQGGAVRNQPQHF.

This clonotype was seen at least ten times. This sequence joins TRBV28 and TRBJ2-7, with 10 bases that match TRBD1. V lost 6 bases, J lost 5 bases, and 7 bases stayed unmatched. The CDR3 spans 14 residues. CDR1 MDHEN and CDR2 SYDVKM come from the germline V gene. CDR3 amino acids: CASSRDRGSNEQYF. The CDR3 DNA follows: TGTGCCAGCAGCCGGGACAGGGGTTCTAACGAGCAGTACTTC.

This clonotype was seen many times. The CDR3 DNA sequence: TGTGCCAGTAGTACACACAGGGGGCGAGCCACAGATACGCAGTATTTT. Protein product: CASSTHRGRATDTQYF. The chain recombines TRBV19 with TRBJ2-3; 9 bases map to TRBD1. Germline CDR1 reads LNHDA; CDR2 reads SQIVND (reference sequence). There are 16 residues in the CDR3. Germline trimming cut 4 bases from V and 2 bases from J; bases unmatched to any gene: 7.

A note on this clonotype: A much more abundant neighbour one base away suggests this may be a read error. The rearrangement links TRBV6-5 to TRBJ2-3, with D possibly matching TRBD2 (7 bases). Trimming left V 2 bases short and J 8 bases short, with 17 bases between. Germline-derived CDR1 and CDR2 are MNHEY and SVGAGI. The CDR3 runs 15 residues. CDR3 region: CASSYLVGGQSTQYF. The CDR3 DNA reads TGTGCCAGCAGTTACCTCGTGGGGGGGCAAAGTACGCAGTATTTT.

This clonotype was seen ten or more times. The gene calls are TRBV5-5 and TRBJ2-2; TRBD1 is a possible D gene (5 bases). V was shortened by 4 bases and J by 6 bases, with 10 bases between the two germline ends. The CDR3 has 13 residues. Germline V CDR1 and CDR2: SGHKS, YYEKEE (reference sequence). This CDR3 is CASSPSGSGELFF. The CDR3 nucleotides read TGTGCCAGCAGCCCCTCAGGGTCCGGGGAGCTGTTTTTT. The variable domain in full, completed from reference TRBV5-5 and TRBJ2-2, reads DAGVTQSPTHLIKTRGQQVTLRCSPISGHKSVSWYQQVLGQGPQFIFQYYEKEERGRGNFPDRFSARQFPNYSSELNVNALLLGDSALYLCASSPSGSGELFFGEGSRLTVL.

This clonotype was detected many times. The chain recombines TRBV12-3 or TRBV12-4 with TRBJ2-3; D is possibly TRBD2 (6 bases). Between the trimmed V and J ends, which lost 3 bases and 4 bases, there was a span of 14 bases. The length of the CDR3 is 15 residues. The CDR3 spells CASSLFSGAADTQYF. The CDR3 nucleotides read TGTGCCAGCAGTTTGTTTAGCGGAGCAGCAGATACGCAGTATTTT.

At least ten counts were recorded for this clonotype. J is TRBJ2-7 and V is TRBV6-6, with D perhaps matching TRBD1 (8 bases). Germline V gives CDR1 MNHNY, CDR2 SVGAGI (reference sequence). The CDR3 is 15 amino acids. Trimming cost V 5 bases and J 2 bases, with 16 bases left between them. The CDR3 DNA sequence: TGTGCCAGCAGTCGACTAACAGGGGGGGCCTACGAGCAGTACTTC. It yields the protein CASSRLTGGAYEQYF.

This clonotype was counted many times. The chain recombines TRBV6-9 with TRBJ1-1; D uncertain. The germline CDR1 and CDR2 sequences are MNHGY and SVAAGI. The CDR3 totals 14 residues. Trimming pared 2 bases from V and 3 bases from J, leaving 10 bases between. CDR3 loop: CASSYIGTYTEAFF. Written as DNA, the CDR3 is TGTGCCAGCAGTTATATTGGAACTTACACTGAAGCTTTCTTT.

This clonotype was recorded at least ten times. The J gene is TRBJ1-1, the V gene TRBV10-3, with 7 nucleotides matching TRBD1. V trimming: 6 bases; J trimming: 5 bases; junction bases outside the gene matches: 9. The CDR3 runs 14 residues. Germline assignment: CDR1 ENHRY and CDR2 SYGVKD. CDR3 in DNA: TGTGCCATCAGCCGACAGGGAGGCAATACTGAAGCTTTCTTT. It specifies CAISRQGGNTEAFF.

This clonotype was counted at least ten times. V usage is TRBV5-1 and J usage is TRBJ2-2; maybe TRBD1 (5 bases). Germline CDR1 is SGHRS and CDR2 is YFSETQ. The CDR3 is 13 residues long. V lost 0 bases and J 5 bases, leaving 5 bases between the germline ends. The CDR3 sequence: CASSLGTTGELFF. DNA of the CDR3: TGCGCCAGCAGCTTGGGGACAACCGGGGAGCTGTTTTTT.

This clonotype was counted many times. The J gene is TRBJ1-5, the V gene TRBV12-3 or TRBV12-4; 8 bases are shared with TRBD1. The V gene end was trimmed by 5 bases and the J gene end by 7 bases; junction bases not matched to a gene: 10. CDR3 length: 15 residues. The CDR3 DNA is TGTGCCAGCAGTCCACGACAGGGGTCGGAACAGCCCCAGCATTTT. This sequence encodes CASSPRQGSEQPQHF.

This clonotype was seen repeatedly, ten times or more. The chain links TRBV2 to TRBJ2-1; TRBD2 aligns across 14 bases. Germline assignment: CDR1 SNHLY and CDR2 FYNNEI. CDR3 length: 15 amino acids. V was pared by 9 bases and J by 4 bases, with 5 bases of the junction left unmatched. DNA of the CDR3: TGTGCCAGGCAAGGGACTAGCGGGGGATACAATGAGCAGTTCTTC. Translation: CARQGTSGGYNEQFF. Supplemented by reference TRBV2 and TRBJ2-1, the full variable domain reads EPEVTQTPSHQVTQMGQEVILRCVPISNHLYFYWYRQILGQKVEFLVSFYNNEISEKSEIFDDQFSVERPDGSNFTLKIRSTKLEDSAMYFCARQGTSGGYNEQFFGPGTRLTVL.

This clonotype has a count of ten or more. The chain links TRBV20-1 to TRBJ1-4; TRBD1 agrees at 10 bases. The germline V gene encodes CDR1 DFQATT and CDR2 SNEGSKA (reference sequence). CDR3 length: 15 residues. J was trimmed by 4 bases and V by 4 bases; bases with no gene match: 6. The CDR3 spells CSAKTGGSFNEKLFF. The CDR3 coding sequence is TGCAGTGCTAAGACAGGGGGCTCTTTTAATGAAAAACTGTTTTTT.

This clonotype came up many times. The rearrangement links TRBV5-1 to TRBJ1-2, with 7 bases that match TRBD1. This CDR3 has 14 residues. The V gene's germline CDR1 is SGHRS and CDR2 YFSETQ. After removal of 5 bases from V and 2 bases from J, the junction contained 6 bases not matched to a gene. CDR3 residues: CASRQDRANYGYTF. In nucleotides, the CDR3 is TGCGCCAGCAGACAAGACAGGGCGAACTATGGCTACACCTTC.

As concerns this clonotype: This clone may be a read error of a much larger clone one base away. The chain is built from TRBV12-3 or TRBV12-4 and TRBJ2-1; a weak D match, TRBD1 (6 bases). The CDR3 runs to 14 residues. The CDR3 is CATQGQYSYNEKFF. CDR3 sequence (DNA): TGTGCCACCCAGGGGCAATACTCCTACAATGAGAAGTTCTTC.

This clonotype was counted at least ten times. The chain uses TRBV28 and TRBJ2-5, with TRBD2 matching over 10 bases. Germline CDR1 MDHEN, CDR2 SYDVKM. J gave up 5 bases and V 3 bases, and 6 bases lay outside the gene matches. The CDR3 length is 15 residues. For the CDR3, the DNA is TGTGCCAGCAGTTTCCCTAGCGGGGGCAGTGAGACCCAGTACTTC. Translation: CASSFPSGGSETQYF.

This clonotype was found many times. The CDR3 spells CASSPHAASSYNSPLHF. The DNA of the CDR3 is TGCGCCAGCAGCCCGCACGCAGCGAGCTCCTATAATTCACCCCTCCACTTT. The rearrangement joins TRBV4-3 to TRBJ1-6; no clear D gene. Trimming stripped 4 bases from V and 0 bases from J, with 13 bases between. Germline V lookup: CDR1 LGHNA, CDR2 YSLEER. The CDR3 is made up of 17 amino acids.

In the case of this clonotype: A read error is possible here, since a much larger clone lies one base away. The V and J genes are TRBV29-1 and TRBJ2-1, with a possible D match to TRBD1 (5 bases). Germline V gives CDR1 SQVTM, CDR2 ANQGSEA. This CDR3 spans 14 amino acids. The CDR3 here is CSVDGANYGNELFF. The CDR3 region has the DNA TGCAGCGTTGATGGGGCAAACTACGGCAATGAGCTGTTCTTC.

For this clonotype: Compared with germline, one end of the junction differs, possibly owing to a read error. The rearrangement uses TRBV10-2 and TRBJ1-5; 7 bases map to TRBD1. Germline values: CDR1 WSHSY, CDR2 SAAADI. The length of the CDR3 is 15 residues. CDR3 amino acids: CASSDKQGFNQPQHF. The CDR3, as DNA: TGCGCCAGTAGTGACAAACAGGGGTTCAATCAGCCCCAGCATTTT.

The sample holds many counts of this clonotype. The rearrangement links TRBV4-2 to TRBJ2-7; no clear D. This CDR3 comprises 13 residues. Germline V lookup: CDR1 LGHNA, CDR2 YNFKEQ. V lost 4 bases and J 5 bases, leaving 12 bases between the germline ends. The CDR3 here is CASSLGSGDEQYF. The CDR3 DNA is TGTGCCAGCAGCCTCGGATCTGGGGACGAGCAGTACTTC.